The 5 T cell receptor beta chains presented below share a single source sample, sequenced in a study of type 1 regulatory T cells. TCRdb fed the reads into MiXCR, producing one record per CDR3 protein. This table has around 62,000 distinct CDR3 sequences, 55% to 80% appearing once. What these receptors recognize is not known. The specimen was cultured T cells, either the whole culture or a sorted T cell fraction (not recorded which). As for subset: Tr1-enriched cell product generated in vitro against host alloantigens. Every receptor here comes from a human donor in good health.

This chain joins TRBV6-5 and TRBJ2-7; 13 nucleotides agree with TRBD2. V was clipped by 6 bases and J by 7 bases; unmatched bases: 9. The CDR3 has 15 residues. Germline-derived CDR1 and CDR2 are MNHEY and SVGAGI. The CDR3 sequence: CASRQLAGGPSEQYF. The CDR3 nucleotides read TGTGCCAGCAGACAACTAGCGGGAGGGCCGAGTGAGCAGTACTTC.

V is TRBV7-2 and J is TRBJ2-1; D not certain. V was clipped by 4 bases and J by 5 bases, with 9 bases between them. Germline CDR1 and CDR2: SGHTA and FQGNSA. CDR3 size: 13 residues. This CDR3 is CASSSSINNEQFF. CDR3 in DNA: TGTGCCAGCAGCTCCAGCATTAACAATGAGCAGTTCTTC.

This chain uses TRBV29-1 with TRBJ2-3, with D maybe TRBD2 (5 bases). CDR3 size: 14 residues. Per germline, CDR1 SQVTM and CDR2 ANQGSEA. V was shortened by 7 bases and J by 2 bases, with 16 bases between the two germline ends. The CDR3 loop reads CSADGLDSTDTQYF. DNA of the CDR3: TGCAGCGCCGACGGACTTGACTCCACAGATACGCAGTATTTT.

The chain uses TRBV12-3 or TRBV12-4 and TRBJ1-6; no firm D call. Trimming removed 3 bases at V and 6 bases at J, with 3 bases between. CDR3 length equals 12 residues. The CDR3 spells CASSFGNSPLHF. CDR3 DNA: TGTGCCAGCAGTTTTGGTAATTCACCCCTCCACTTT.

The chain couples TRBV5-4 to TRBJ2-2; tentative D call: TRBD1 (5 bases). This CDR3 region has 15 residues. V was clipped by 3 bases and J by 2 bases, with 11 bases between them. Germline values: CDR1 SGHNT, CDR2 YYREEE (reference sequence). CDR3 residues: CASSSGQLNTGELFF. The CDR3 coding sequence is TGTGCCAGCAGCTCCGGACAACTCAACACCGGGGAGCTGTTTTTT.